Presented here are 22 T cell receptor beta chains from one specimen sequenced in a study of control samples from healthy donors and cancer patients. Assay: immunoSEQ multiplex PCR; the TCRdb copy retains only in-frame clones and omits some. Among about 50,000 clones listed, around 97% were seen once. The sequencing sample was made of blood. The receptors come from a woman in her 30s in good health.

The rearrangement links TRBV3-1 (or the pseudogene TRBV3-2) to TRBJ2-3; D is ambiguous. Germline V gene lookup returns CDR1 LGHDT and CDR2 YNNKEL (reference sequence). The germline V and J ends were trimmed by 0 bases and 6 bases, with 10 bases remaining between them. The CDR3 has 14 residues. The CDR3: CASSQDNARDTQYF. CDR3 DNA: TGTGCCAGCAGCCAAGATAACGCTCGGGATACGCAGTATTTT.

The V call is TRBV9, the J call TRBJ2-5; D is uncertain. The CDR3 loop spans 13 amino acids. Germline V gives CDR1 SGDLS, CDR2 YYNGEE. Deletions cut 0 bases from V and 1 base from J, with 4 bases between. The CDR3 here is CASSVGAQETQYF. CDR3 DNA: TGTGCCAGCAGCGTAGGGGCCCAAGAGACCCAGTACTTC.

The CDR3 sequence: CASRRRVIETGELFF. The CDR3 DNA reads as TGTGCCAGCAGAAGACGGGTTATTGAGACCGGGGAGCTGTTTTTT. The chain links TRBV28 to TRBJ2-2; D is unclear. V lost 6 bases and J lost 5, with 16 bases in between. The CDR3 is 15 amino acids. The germline gives CDR1 MDHEN, CDR2 SYDVKM.

The J gene is TRBJ1-2, the V gene TRBV6-5; D is undetermined. This CDR3 spans 15 amino acids. CDR1 MNHEY and CDR2 SVGAGI come from the germline V gene. Between the trimmed V and J ends, which lost 5 bases and 2 bases, there was a span of 15 bases. CDR3 loop: CASSTLPIPNYGYTF. The CDR3 bases are TGTGCCAGCAGTACCCTGCCAATTCCGAACTATGGCTACACCTTC.

The chain has TRBV5-8 and TRBJ2-1, with D possibly being TRBD1 (5 bases). V was shortened by 1 base and J by 2 bases, with 7 bases between the two germline ends. There are 14 residues in the CDR3. Germline V gene data show CDR1 as SGHTS and CDR2 as YDEGEE. Here the CDR3 reads CASSLLGPYNEQFF. The CDR3 nucleotides are TGTGCCAGCAGCTTGCTGGGGCCCTACAATGAGCAGTTCTTC.

The genes are TRBV28 and TRBJ2-7; D may match TRBD1 or TRBD2 (6 bases each). This CDR3 comprises 12 residues. Germline CDR1 and CDR2: MDHEN and SYDVKM. Trimming took 10 bases from V and 2 from J, leaving 12 bases between them. CDR3 amino acids: CATGGGPYEQYF. The CDR3 nucleotides read TGTGCCACCGGAGGGGGTCCCTACGAGCAGTACTTC.

The chain joins TRBV4-2 to TRBJ2-2; D may be TRBD1 or TRBD2 (5 bases each). Germline lookup yields CDR1 LGHNA and CDR2 YNFKEQ. V lost 0 bases and J lost 6, with 20 bases in between. The CDR3 runs to 18 residues. This CDR3 is CASSQDLGQGDFPGELFF. The DNA of the CDR3 is TGTGCCAGCAGCCAAGATTTAGGCCAGGGAGATTTCCCCGGGGAGCTGTTTTTT.

The chain has TRBV9 and TRBJ2-2; D gene unclear. The CDR3 extends over 13 amino acids. The germline V gene encodes CDR1 SGDLS and CDR2 YYNGEE. V was shortened by 2 bases and J by 8 bases, with 10 bases between the two germline ends. This CDR3 is CASSVTSAGELFF. For the CDR3, the DNA is TGTGCCAGCAGCGTTACCTCCGCTGGGGAGCTGTTTTTT.

This chain joins TRBV30 and TRBJ1-3; possibly TRBD1 for D (5 bases). The CDR3 loop spans 12 amino acids. Germline CDR1 reads GTSNPN; CDR2 reads SVGIG (reference sequence). Trimming pared 3 bases from V and 8 bases from J, leaving 11 bases between. The CDR3 spells CAWRGEGDTIYF. The DNA for the CDR3 is TGTGCCTGGAGGGGGGAGGGAGACACCATATATTTT.

In this sample, this clone turned up once. V is TRBV21-1 and J is TRBJ2-7. TRBV21-1 is a pseudogene segment. This CDR3 is built from 17 residues. CDR3: CASSKGACGEGFHEQYF. The CDR3 nucleotides are TGTGCCAGCAGCAAAGGGGCATGCGGAGAAGGGTTCCACGAGCAGTACTTC.

The V call is TRBV19, the J call TRBJ1-1; D not certain. Germline CDR1 is LNHDA and CDR2 is SQIVND (reference sequence). V lost 7 bases and J lost 8, with 11 bases in between. CDR3 length: 11 residues. The CDR3, as DNA: TGTGCCAGTATCCGTCCCCCAGAAGCTTTCTTT. Translated: CASIRPPEAFF.

The chain is built from TRBV28 and TRBJ2-7; D is uncertain. Trimming cost V 3 bases and J 5 bases, with 17 bases left between them. The CDR3 is 15 residues long. Looked up from germline, CDR1 is MDHEN and CDR2 is SYDVKM. The CDR3 DNA follows: TGTGCCAGCAGTTTTTTTCGGAGCACCCTCGACGAGCAGTACTTC. Amino acid sequence: CASSFFRSTLDEQYF. Based on the CDR3 plus reference TRBV28 and TRBJ2-7, the full variable domain is DVKVTQSSRYLVKRTGEKVFLECVQDMDHENMFWYRQDPGLGLRLIYFSYDVKMKEKGDIPEGYSVSREKKERFSLILESASTNQTSMYLCASSFFRSTLDEQYFGPGTRLTVT.

The chain has TRBV14 and TRBJ2-1; TRBD2 aligns across 7 bases. The CDR3 contains 17 residues. V dropped 0 bases and J dropped 2; count of bases not matched to a gene: 7. Per germline, CDR1 SGHDN and CDR2 FVKESK. CDR3 sequence (DNA): TGTGCCAGCAGCCAAGATCTCCTAGCGGCAGCCTACAATGAGCAGTTCTTC. Translated: CASSQDLLAAAYNEQFF.

V gene TRBV28 combines with J gene TRBJ2-2; 14 positions agree with TRBD2. The CDR3 consists of 19 residues. The germline V gene encodes CDR1 MDHEN and CDR2 SYDVKM. After removal of 5 bases from V and 4 bases from J, the junction contained 12 bases not matched to a gene. Here the CDR3 reads CASSIPGLAGETLTGELFF. The CDR3 DNA reads as TGTGCCAGCAGTATACCGGGACTAGCGGGAGAAACGCTCACCGGGGAGCTGTTTTTT. Full variable domain (rest looked up from reference TRBV28 and TRBJ2-2): DVKVTQSSRYLVKRTGEKVFLECVQDMDHENMFWYRQDPGLGLRLIYFSYDVKMKEKGDIPEGYSVSREKKERFSLILESASTNQTSMYLCASSIPGLAGETLTGELFFGEGSRLTVL.

The chain couples TRBV7-8 to TRBJ1-5, with 8 bases that match TRBD1. CDR3 length: 15 residues. V gave up 2 bases and J gave up 3 bases; unmatched junction bases: 3. CDR1 is SGHVS, CDR2 FQNEAQ, per germline. CDR3 residues: CASSLTGGDNQPQHF. The CDR3 nucleotides read TGTGCCAGCAGCTTAACAGGGGGGGACAATCAGCCCCAGCATTTT.

This chain connects TRBV5-1 to TRBJ2-1; D uncertain. Trimming took off 0 bases at V and 8 bases at J, with 15 bases between the two ends. Germline CDR1 and CDR2: SGHRS and YFSETQ. The CDR3 consists of 15 residues. The DNA for the CDR3 is TGCGCCAGCAGCTTGGCCGATAGAGACTCGGATGAGCAGTTCTTC. Translated, it gives CASSLADRDSDEQFF. Full variable domain (missing parts from reference TRBV5-1 and TRBJ2-1): KAGVTQTPRYLIKTRGQQVTLSCSPISGHRSVSWYQQTPGQGLQFLFEYFSETQRNKGNFPGRFSGRQFSNSRSEMNVSTLELGDSALYLCASSLADRDSDEQFFGPGTRLTVL.

The rearrangement links TRBV5-5 to TRBJ2-3; 7 bases align to TRBD1. The trim removed 4 bases at V and 2 bases at J, leaving 7 bases unmatched. This CDR3 has 15 amino acids. Germline CDR1 and CDR2: SGHKS and YYEKEE (reference sequence). CDR3 bases: TGTGCCAGCAGCCAACAACAGGGGACCACAGATACGCAGTATTTT. It specifies CASSQQQGTTDTQYF.

V gene TRBV7-8 combines with J gene TRBJ2-3; D gene unclear. The V end lost 5 bases, the J end lost 0 bases, and 12 bases lay between the germline ends. This CDR3 contains 15 residues. Germline V gene data show CDR1 as SGHVS and CDR2 as FQNEAQ. The CDR3 spells CASSHGHASTDTQYF. As DNA, the CDR3 is TGTGCCAGCAGCCACGGCCATGCTAGCACAGATACGCAGTATTTT.

This chain uses TRBV4-1 with TRBJ2-7; 12 bases map to TRBD2. CDR1 MGHRA and CDR2 YSYEKL come from the germline V gene. CDR3 length equals 14 residues. After removal of 4 bases from V and 4 bases from J, the junction contained 2 bases not matched to a gene. DNA for the CDR3: TGCGCCAGCAGCCGGACTAGCGGGGCTTACGAGCAGTACTTC. Protein: CASSRTSGAYEQYF.

V gene TRBV5-1 combines with J gene TRBJ2-1; D call uncertain. V dropped 2 bases and J dropped 2 bases, with 11 bases sitting between them. Germline CDR1 is SGHRS and CDR2 is YFSETQ. This CDR3 is 15 amino acids long. CDR3 DNA sequence: TGCGCCAGCAGCTTTCGGGCACCTCCCTACAATGAGCAGTTCTTC. The encoded protein is CASSFRAPPYNEQFF.

The chain is built from TRBV5-1 and TRBJ1-2; 9 bases fit TRBD1. With V trimmed by 4 bases and J by 5 bases, 18 bases remained unmatched. This CDR3 comprises 18 residues. CDR1 and CDR2 (germline): SGHRS, YFSETQ. This chain's CDR3 is CASSTTPPGTGTSYGYTF. The CDR3, as DNA: TGCGCCAGCAGCACAACACCTCCCGGGACAGGGACTTCTTATGGCTACACCTTC.

The rearrangement links TRBV30 to TRBJ2-7; TRBD2 matches at 12 bases. The V gene's germline CDR1 is GTSNPN and CDR2 SVGIG (reference sequence). The V gene end was trimmed by 4 bases and the J gene end by 6 bases; junction bases not matched to a gene: 13. This CDR3 is 16 amino acids long. The CDR3 reads CAWTQRHLAGGREQYF. DNA for the CDR3: TGTGCCTGGACCCAGAGGCACCTAGCGGGAGGGCGCGAGCAGTACTTC.